Listed below are T cell receptor beta chains from one sample, sequenced in a study of blood T cell repertoires in COVID-19. Measured with immunoSEQ multiplex PCR; TCRdb has only the in-frame clones, and not every one. The sample holds some 290,000 clones, about nine tenths seen once. The material sequenced was peripheral blood. The origin of the receptors is a woman under 40 with COVID-19, enrolled during active disease. Both conserved end residues are part of each CDR3. The D gene is left open where the match is weak. Part of the rows lack a size; the others show once, few, many or a class for expanded clones.

>TRBJ2-5|TRBV5-6|TRBD2|-|17
TGTGCCAGCAGCTTCACCGGGACTAGCGGGGCCCAAGAGACCCAGTACTTC
CASSFTGTSGAQETQYF
>TRBJ1-5|TRBV5-1|-|-|14
TGCGCCAGCAGTATCGGGGGGCGGGAACAGCCCCAGCATTTT
CASSIGGREQPQHF
>TRBJ2-3|TRBV2|TRBD1|-|15
TGTGCCAGCAGCCGACAGGGGGCCGACACAGATACGCAGTATTTT
CASSRQGADTDTQYF
>TRBJ1-2|TRBV6-5|TRBD1|-|14
TGTGCCAGCAGTCCCTTCTCAGGGGGCTATGGCTACACCTTC
CASSPFSGGYGYTF
>TRBJ2-1|TRBV5-5|-|few|17
TGTGCCAGCAGCTTCGGTTCGACAGGTCAAATCCTGAATGAGCAGTTCTTC
CASSFGSTGQILNEQFF
>TRBJ2-5|TRBV9|-|-|14
TGTGCCAGCAGCGCCCTCGAGTACCAAGAGACCCAGTACTTC
CASSALEYQETQYF
>TRBJ1-5|TRBV6-1|TRBD1|-|18
TGTGCCAGCAGTGAAAGACTGGGACAGGGGGCTGGCAATCAGCCCCAGCATTTT
CASSERLGQGAGNQPQHF
>TRBJ2-1|TRBV2|-|-|13
TGTGCCAGCAGACTAGTTTCCTACAATGAGCAGTTCTTC
CASRLVSYNEQFF
>TRBJ2-7|TRBV9|-|-|12
TGTGCCAGCAGCGTAGATCAGAACGAGCAGTACTTC
CASSVDQNEQYF
>TRBJ2-7|TRBV19|-|-|15
TGTGCCAGTAGTTCGGCGGGTCGGGGACACTACGAGCAGTACTTC
CASSSAGRGHYEQYF
>TRBJ1-1|TRBV28|-|-|13
TGTGCCAGCAGCTCCTCCGGTGGCAGGGGAGCTTTCTTT
CASSSSGGRGAFF
>TRBJ2-2|TRBV7-6|-|-|15
TGTGCCAGCAGCCCCCGGGACTCAGGGGGCGGGGAGCTGTTTTTT
CASSPRDSGGGELFF
>TRBJ1-4|TRBV27|-|-|14
TGTGCCAGCAGACCGGGACTTTATAATGAAAAACTGTTTTTT
CASRPGLYNEKLFF
>TRBJ1-4|TRBV19|-|-|16
TGTGCCAGTAGTTCCTTTGGGGGGGGTAGAGATGAAAAACTGTTTTTT
CASSSFGGGRDEKLFF
>TRBJ1-3|TRBV10-3|-|-|12
TGTGCCATCAGTGACGGTGGAAACACCATATATTTT
CAISDGGNTIYF
>TRBJ1-2|TRBV30|TRBD1|few|14
TGTGCCTGGAGTCCGAGGACAGGACCCTATGGCTACACCTTC
CAWSPRTGPYGYTF
>TRBJ2-7|TRBV27|-|-|14
TGTGCCAGCAGTTTCTCGGCGGGTGGGTACGAGCAGTACTTC
CASSFSAGGYEQYF
>TRBJ1-5|TRBV6-1|-|-|18
TGTGCCAGCAGTGACCCACAGGGAAGCCGATATAGCAATCAGCCCCAGCATTTT
CASSDPQGSRYSNQPQHF
>TRBJ2-1|TRBV11-2|TRBD2|-|15
TGTGCCAGCAGCTTTTTTAGGACTAGCGGGGGTGAGCAGTTCTTC
CASSFFRTSGGEQFF
>TRBJ1-3|TRBV30|-|-|12
TGTGCCTGGAGTGCAGGTGGAAACACCATATATTTT
CAWSAGGNTIYF
>TRBJ1-2|TRBV18|-|-|17
TGTGCCAGCTCACCCCTGGACAGATCCCCCTCTAACTATGGCTACACCTTC
CASSPLDRSPSNYGYTF
>TRBJ2-7|TRBV30|-|once|14
TGTGCCTGGAGTGTGATGGGAGCGGGCGACGAGCAGTACTTC
CAWSVMGAGDEQYF
>TRBJ1-2|TRBV6-2/TRBV6-3|-|-|16
TGTGCCAGCAGCCTTCCACTCCGGGGAGCTAACTATGGCTACACCTTC
CASSLPLRGANYGYTF
>TRBJ2-7|TRBV19|-|-|12
TGTGCCAGTAGTCTAAGGGGCCGCGAGCAGTACTTC
CASSLRGREQYF
>TRBJ1-1|TRBV19|-|-|14
TGTGCCAGTTACTTCAGGGGCGTGAACACTGAAGCTTTCTTT
CASYFRGVNTEAFF
>TRBJ2-7|TRBV2|TRBD2|-|15
TGTGCCAGCAGGGAACTAGCGGGGGGTTGGTACGAGCAGTACTTC
CASRELAGGWYEQYF
>TRBJ1-5|TRBV5-1|TRBD1|-|14
TGCGCCAGCAGCACCGGGACAGGGAGGCAGCCCCAGCATTTT
CASSTGTGRQPQHF
>TRBJ1-4|TRBV3-1/TRBV3-2|TRBD1|-|15
TGTGCCAGCAGCCAAGGCAGGGGGGAAGGAAAGGGACTGTTTTTT
CASSQGRGEGKGLFF
>TRBJ2-1|TRBV5-1|-|-|16
TGCGCCAGCAGCTGGAGCGCGGGATTTAACTACAATGAGCAGTTCTTC
CASSWSAGFNYNEQFF
>TRBJ1-5|TRBV27|-|-|15
TGTGCCAGCCAGCCCATAACGGGGGGAAATCAGCCCCAGCATTTT
CASQPITGGNQPQHF
>TRBJ1-6|TRBV4-1|-|once|15
TGCGCCAGCAGTCTAACGGGGGTAGAAGGTTCACCCCTCCACTTT
CASSLTGVEGSPLHF
>TRBJ2-1|TRBV3-1/TRBV3-2|-|-|15
TGTGCCAGCAGCCACCAATTAAGTAGAGGCAATGAGCAGTTCTTC
CASSHQLSRGNEQFF
>TRBJ2-7|TRBV7-8|TRBD1|-|16
TGTGCCAGCAGCTTTAACGCCGGGACAGGAGCCTACGAGCAGTACTTC
CASSFNAGTGAYEQYF
>TRBJ1-2|TRBV27|-|-|13
TGTGCCAGCAGCTTAGCGGGGAACTATGGCTACACCTTC
CASSLAGNYGYTF
>TRBJ1-2|TRBV5-1|TRBD1|once|13
TGCGCCAGCAGCTCGGGACAGGGATACGGCTACACCTTC
CASSSGQGYGYTF
>TRBJ2-2|TRBV7-9|-|once|17
TGTGCCAGCAGCCACCCGCAGGGGAACGCGAACACCGGGGAGCTGTTTTTT
CASSHPQGNANTGELFF
>TRBJ2-5|TRBV10-2|-|-|15
TGCGCCAGCAGTGAGGCTCGCAGGGTAGGGGAGACCCAGTACTTC
CASSEARRVGETQYF
>TRBJ2-1|TRBV6-5|-|-|12
TGTGCCAGTTGTTCTTCTTACAATGAGCAGTTCTTC
CASCSSYNEQFF
>TRBJ2-4|TRBV15|TRBD1|-|16
TGTGCCACCAGCAGCTACAGGGGTTTGGCCAAAAACATTCAGTACTTC
CATSSYRGLAKNIQYF
>TRBJ2-1|TRBV12-3/TRBV12-4|-|-|11
TGTGCCAGCAGTCCGGGGAACGAGCAGTTCTTC
CASSPGNEQFF
>TRBJ2-1|TRBV7-9|TRBD2|-|18
TGTGCCAGCAGCTTAGAGGCTAGCGGGGGGATGGACTACAATGAGCAGTTCTTC
CASSLEASGGMDYNEQFF
>TRBJ2-1|TRBV7-6|-|-|17
TGTGCCAGCAGCTTAGCCTTCGGCGGGGTTCTTCACAATGAGCAGTTCTTC
CASSLAFGGVLHNEQFF
>TRBJ1-2|TRBV6-5|TRBD1|-|11
TGTGCCAGCACCCAGACAGGGGACTACACCTTC
CASTQTGDYTF
>TRBJ2-7|TRBV4-1|TRBD1|-|15
TGCGCCAGCAGCCACCGGGACAGGGGGCTGTACGAGCAGTACTTC
CASSHRDRGLYEQYF
>TRBJ1-3|TRBV4-1|-|-|12
TGCGCCAGCAGCCAGCCCTCCGGCACCATATATTTT
CASSQPSGTIYF